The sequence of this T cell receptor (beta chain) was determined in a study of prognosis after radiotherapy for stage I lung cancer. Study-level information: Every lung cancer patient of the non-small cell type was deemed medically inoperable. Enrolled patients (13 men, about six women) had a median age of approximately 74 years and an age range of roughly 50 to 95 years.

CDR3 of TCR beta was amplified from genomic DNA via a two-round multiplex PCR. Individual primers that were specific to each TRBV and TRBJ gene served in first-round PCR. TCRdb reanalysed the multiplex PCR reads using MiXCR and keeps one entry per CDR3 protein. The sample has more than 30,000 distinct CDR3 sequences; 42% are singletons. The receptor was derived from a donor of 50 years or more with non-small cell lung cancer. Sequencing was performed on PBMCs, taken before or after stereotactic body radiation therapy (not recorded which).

DNA for the CDR3: TGTGCCAGCAGCCCGGACAGGGGGCGGTTGATAGGAGAGACCCAGTACTTC. Its protein is CASSPDRGRLIGETQYF. The chain is built from TRBV7-2 and TRBJ2-5; 11 bases map to TRBD1. The V segment lost 5 bases and the J segment 4 bases; nucleotides outside the gene matches: 12. Germline CDR1 and CDR2: SGHTA and FQGNSA. CDR3 length: 17 residues.